The following is a T cell receptor beta chain sequence with its context. Patients all relapsed after autologous stem cell transplantation, and there was variation in brentuximab vedotin exposure. The sample comes from a study of PD-1 blockade in classical Hodgkin lymphoma. About the study: Administration of nivolumab to patients was at 3 mg/kg intravenously every 2 weeks.

In germline, CDR1 is LGHNT, CDR2 FRNRAP. Trimming at V came to 5 bases and at J to 4 bases, leaving 12 bases not matched to a gene. The CDR3 consists of 18 residues. TCRdb's copy holds only in-frame clones and misses some; the assay was immunoSEQ multiplex PCR. Among approximately 8,000 clones, roughly four fifths were seen once, and the ten largest hold around 15%. This specimen was peripheral blood mononuclear cells (PBMCs), taken at baseline. The clonotype comes from a human donor with classical Hodgkin lymphoma. The V gene is TRBV12-5, the J gene TRBJ2-7, with 15 bases that match TRBD2. CDR3 in DNA: TGTGCTAGTGGTCTTGGACTAGCGGGAGGGCCTGCCGCGTACGAGCAGTACTTC. Protein sequence: CASGLGLAGGPAAYEQYF.